Below are 27 T cell receptor beta chains sequenced from a single sample in a study of blood T cell repertoires in COVID-19 (dated by TCRdb to about 2020). Library creation used the immunoSEQ multiplex PCR assay. In TCRdb, the immuneACCESS table is reduced to in-frame sequences with V and J assigned. These tables do not hold every clone; where another copy was compared, an unresolved V gene accounts for under half, and the others remain unexplained. Across this sample there are approximately 470,000 clones, with around 90% seen only once. The top ten clones comprise 0.7% of the sample. Sequenced material: PBMCs or T cells enriched from blood (not recorded which). The source of these receptors is a woman aged 18-29 years who had recovered from COVID-19.

V is TRBV5-4 and J is TRBJ2-7; TRBD1 agrees at 10 bases. CDR1 is SGHNT, CDR2 YYREEE, per germline (reference sequence). This CDR3 region has 17 residues. With V trimmed by 2 bases and J by 4 bases, 12 bases remained unmatched. The CDR3 nucleotides read TGTGCCAGCAGCTTCCCCAAGACTCGGACAGGGGGATACGAGCAGTACTTC. This codes for CASSFPKTRTGGYEQYF.

The chain carries TRBV21-1 and TRBJ2-7; whether TRBD1, the table's D call, matches the DNA was not checked. TRBV21-1 is designated a pseudogene. The CDR3 totals 18 residues. CDR3 sequence (DNA): TGTGCCAGCAGCAAGGCGGACAGGGGAGCCTTTGGGTCCTACGAGCAGTACTTC. Amino acid sequence: CASSKADRGAFGSYEQYF.

The chain couples TRBV29-1 to TRBJ2-2; TRBD2 agrees at 10 bases. From germline, CDR1 is SQVTM and CDR2 ANQGSEA. This CDR3 has 16 amino acids. The ends lost 4 bases at V and 7 bases at J; junction bases unmatched: 12. In nucleotides, the CDR3 is TGCAGCGTTGCGGCTAGCGGGGGCCCCAGTGACGGGGAGCTGTTTTTT. Its translation is CSVAASGGPSDGELFF.

The gene calls are TRBV29-1 and TRBJ2-3, with D tentatively TRBD2 (5 bases). The V gene lost 8 bases and the J gene lost 5 bases, with 23 bases spanning the gap. Germline CDR1 reads SQVTM; CDR2 reads ANQGSEA. CDR3 size: 15 residues. The DNA of the CDR3 is TGCAGCTCGACGAAGGACTCGACCTTAAGAGATACGCAGTATTTT. It codes for CSSTKDSTLRDTQYF.

J is TRBJ1-6 and V is TRBV6-1; TRBD1 matches 8 bases. The germline V gene encodes CDR1 MNHNS and CDR2 SASEGT. Trimming removed 3 bases from V and 8 bases from J; junction bases left unmatched: 9. The CDR3 is 16 residues long. CDR3 residues: CASSEIGAGGDSPLHF. The CDR3 DNA sequence: TGTGCCAGCAGTGAGATAGGAGCAGGGGGCGATTCACCCCTCCACTTT.

The chain's CDR3 is CASSETGAGGYTF. The DNA for the CDR3 is TGCGCCAGCAGTGAAACAGGGGCTGGTGGCTACACCTTC. The chain joins TRBV10-1 to TRBJ1-2; 7 nucleotides match TRBD1. The length of the CDR3 is 13 residues. The V and J ends lost 3 bases and 7 bases, in that order; junction bases with no gene match: 5. The V gene's germline CDR1 is WNHNN and CDR2 SYGVQD (reference sequence).

The CDR3 DNA reads TGTGCCAGTAGGACAGGGGGCAGCAACTATGGCTACACCTTC. Translation gives CASRTGGSNYGYTF. V and J are TRBV19 and TRBJ1-2, with TRBD1 identical over 10 bases. The CDR3 extends over 14 amino acids. Looked up from germline, CDR1 is LNHDA and CDR2 is SQIVND (reference sequence). V shed 6 bases, J shed 2 bases, and the junction held 3 bases outside the gene matches. Full variable domain (outside the CDR3, taken from reference TRBV19 and TRBJ1-2): DGGITQSPKYLFRKEGQNVTLSCEQNLNHDAMYWYRQDPGQGLRLIYYSQIVNDFQKGDIAEGYSVSREKKESFPLTVTSAQKNPTAFYLCASRTGGSNYGYTFGSGTRLTVV.

This rearrangement joins TRBV2 to TRBJ1-5; D remains ambiguous. V was cut by 2 bases and J by 1 base, with 9 bases left in between. This CDR3 has 15 amino acids. Germline loops: CDR1 SNHLY, CDR2 FYNNEI. CDR3 nucleotides: TGTGCCAGCAGTGAACGGGATTTGAGCAATCAGCCCCAGCATTTT. Encoded protein: CASSERDLSNQPQHF.

The CDR3 reads CATGQGTGGVNTEAFF. The CDR3 bases are TGTGCCACGGGCCAGGGGACAGGGGGCGTAAACACTGAAGCTTTCTTT. The chain employs TRBV2 and TRBJ1-1; 12 nucleotides agree with TRBD1. V shed 10 bases and J 2 bases; nucleotides not matched to a gene: 11. CDR1 and CDR2 from the germline V gene are SNHLY and FYNNEI. The CDR3 is 16 amino acids.

The chain uses TRBV6-5 and TRBJ1-2; 7 nucleotides agree with TRBD1. CDR3 length equals 15 residues. V lost 10 bases to trimming and J lost 4 bases; unmatched junction nucleotides: 15. Germline CDR1 reads MNHEY; CDR2 reads SVGAGI. The CDR3 protein is CATIWDSHPSYGYTF. Written as DNA, the CDR3 is TGTGCCACCATCTGGGACAGCCACCCTTCCTATGGCTACACCTTC.

The V gene is TRBV28, the J gene TRBJ1-5; the D gene is possibly TRBD1 (6 bases). Germline V lookup: CDR1 MDHEN, CDR2 SYDVKM. With 6 bases removed from V and 7 bases from J, the gap between germline ends came to 16 bases. This CDR3 has 14 residues. CDR3 sequence (DNA): TGTGCCAGCAGCTCCCACAGGGTAGGGCAGCCCCAGCATTTT. It is translated as CASSSHRVGQPQHF.

Concerning this clone itself: Different DNA sequences within this sample yield the same CDR3. The V and J genes are TRBV6-5 and TRBJ2-5; 7 nucleotides line up with TRBD2. V lost 5 bases, J lost 1 base, and 1 base stayed unmatched. The CDR3 extends over 13 amino acids. The germline gives CDR1 MNHEY, CDR2 SVGAGI. CDR3 region: CASSPSGQETQYF. The CDR3 nucleotides read TGTGCCAGCAGTCCTAGCGGCCAAGAGACCCAGTACTTC.

This sequence joins TRBV29-1 and TRBJ1-2, with D maybe TRBD1 (5 bases). Deletions cut 4 bases from V and 4 bases from J, with 10 bases between. The germline CDR1 and CDR2 sequences are SQVTM and ANQGSEA. This CDR3 contains 12 residues. The CDR3 sequence: CSVVQGSYGYTF. Written as DNA, the CDR3 is TGCAGCGTTGTCCAGGGCTCCTATGGCTACACCTTC.

V gene TRBV2 combines with J gene TRBJ2-7; 8 nucleotides align to TRBD1. The germline gives CDR1 SNHLY, CDR2 FYNNEI. Germline trimming cut 6 bases from V and 6 bases from J; bases unmatched to any gene: 7. This CDR3 has 13 amino acids. In DNA, the CDR3 is TGTGCCAGCAGCCCCGGACAGGGCATCGAGCAGTACTTC. Protein sequence: CASSPGQGIEQYF.

The chain employs TRBV3-1 (or the pseudogene TRBV3-2) and TRBJ2-5; TRBD2 is a possible D gene (6 bases). V dropped 4 bases and J dropped 1 base, with 10 bases sitting between them. Germline V gives CDR1 LGHDT, CDR2 YNNKEL (reference sequence). There are 14 residues in the CDR3. CDR3 nucleotides: TGTGCCAGCAGCCTCACACTAGCCCAAGAGACCCAGTACTTC. It specifies CASSLTLAQETQYF.

CDR3 loop: CASSRGEGHYGYTF. The CDR3 DNA sequence: TGTGCCAGCAGCCGGGGGGAAGGTCACTATGGCTACACCTTC. The chain carries TRBV9 and TRBJ1-2, with TRBD1 as a possible D gene (5 bases). CDR1 SGDLS and CDR2 YYNGEE come from the germline V gene. CDR3 length equals 14 residues. Deletions cut 4 bases from V and 3 bases from J, with 13 bases between.

The chain has TRBV3-1 (or the pseudogene TRBV3-2) and TRBJ2-3; TRBD2 agrees at 13 bases. The CDR3 totals 17 residues. V lost 4 bases to trimming and J lost 6 bases; unmatched junction nucleotides: 10. The germline gives CDR1 LGHDT, CDR2 YNNKEL (reference sequence). In DNA form, the CDR3 reads TGTGCCAGCAGCCCTAAGACTAGCGGGGGGTCAGGGGATACGCAGTATTTT. It encodes CASSPKTSGGSGDTQYF.

This CDR3 reads CASSFPLGTSTNSPLHF. In DNA, the CDR3 is TGTGCCAGCAGCTTTCCCTTGGGGACTTCGACTAATTCACCCCTCCACTTT. The chain has TRBV5-6 and TRBJ1-6, with a tentative D call TRBD1 (5 bases). V gave up 2 bases and J gave up 6 bases, with 18 bases separating them. Germline assignment: CDR1 SGHDT and CDR2 YYEEEE. The CDR3 extends over 17 amino acids.

The chain couples TRBV5-1 to TRBJ1-2, with 7 bases identical to TRBD1. CDR1 and CDR2 from the germline V gene are SGHRS and YFSETQ. The CDR3 loop spans 14 amino acids. V gave up 4 bases and J gave up 5 bases; unmatched junction bases: 8. The CDR3 sequence is CASSPLGQNYGYTF. The CDR3 DNA reads TGCGCCAGCAGCCCACTGGGACAGAATTATGGCTACACCTTC.

The rearrangement links TRBV4-1 to TRBJ1-2; D gene ambiguous. Germline loops: CDR1 MGHRA, CDR2 YSYEKL. CDR3 length: 11 residues. V was trimmed by 1 base and J by 10 bases, leaving 7 bases between them. For the CDR3, the DNA is TGCGCCAGCAGCCAAGCCTTCGTCTACACCTTC. Its protein is CASSQAFVYTF.

The J gene is TRBJ2-3, the V gene TRBV29-1; maybe TRBD1 (5 bases). V lost 4 bases and J lost 5, with 16 bases in between. The CDR3 runs to 14 residues. Per germline, CDR1 SQVTM and CDR2 ANQGSEA. CDR3 residues: CSVARAGPEDTQYF. In nucleotides, the CDR3 is TGCAGCGTTGCAAGGGCAGGGCCGGAAGATACGCAGTATTTT.

The rearrangement links TRBV27 to TRBJ1-2, with D perhaps TRBD1 (6 bases). V was shortened by 5 bases and J by 8 bases, with 12 bases between the two germline ends. Per the germline V gene, CDR1 is MNHEY and CDR2 is SMNVEV (reference sequence). The CDR3 length is 12 residues. The CDR3 nucleotides read TGTGCCAGCAGTAAAGGGGGGGAAGGCTACACCTTC. This codes for CASSKGGEGYTF.

This chain joins TRBV5-1 and TRBJ1-6; maybe TRBD1 (5 bases). Germline values: CDR1 SGHRS, CDR2 YFSETQ. The CDR3 is 14 residues long. With 5 bases removed from V and 14 bases from J, the gap between germline ends came to 20 bases. CDR3 in amino acids: CASSRSDSSRTLHF. CDR3 DNA: TGCGCCAGCAGTCGCTCCGACAGCAGTCGGACCCTCCACTTT.

The DNA for the CDR3 is TGCGCCAGCAGCTTGGAGGGTTGGGACTTAAATGGCTACACCTTC. It yields the protein CASSLEGWDLNGYTF. V is TRBV5-1 and J is TRBJ1-2; TRBD1 is a possible D gene (5 bases). V lost 0 bases and J lost 6, with 15 bases in between. Germline loops: CDR1 SGHRS, CDR2 YFSETQ. This CDR3 has 15 residues.

The V gene is TRBV28, the J gene TRBJ1-5; 8 bases line up with TRBD1. The V gene's germline CDR1 is MDHEN and CDR2 SYDVKM. The CDR3 has 17 residues. V was pared by 3 bases and J by 6 bases, with 13 bases of the junction left unmatched. The CDR3 DNA reads as TGTGCCAGCAGTTTCCCCTCTGACAGGGGACCAAGTCAGCCCCAGCATTTT. This encodes CASSFPSDRGPSQPQHF. The complete variable domain, with remaining parts taken from reference TRBV28 and TRBJ1-5, reads DVKVTQSSRYLVKRTGEKVFLECVQDMDHENMFWYRQDPGLGLRLIYFSYDVKMKEKGDIPEGYSVSREKKERFSLILESASTNQTSMYLCASSFPSDRGPSQPQHFGDGTRLSIL.

The rearrangement links TRBV19 to TRBJ1-3, with TRBD1 matching over 7 bases. The CDR3 loop spans 15 amino acids. V lost 3 bases and J lost 3; bases outside the gene matches: 5. The germline V gene encodes CDR1 LNHDA and CDR2 SQIVND (reference sequence). CDR3 coding DNA: TGTGCCAGTAGTATCAACAGGGGTAGTGGAAACACCATATATTTT. Translating gives CASSINRGSGNTIYF.

This chain connects TRBV7-2 to TRBJ2-3; TRBD1 matches 7 bases. This CDR3 has 14 residues. After removal of 4 bases from V and 2 bases from J, the junction contained 3 bases not matched to a gene. Germline CDR1 SGHTA, CDR2 FQGNSA. The CDR3 sequence is CASSWDSLTDTQYF. CDR3 bases: TGTGCCAGCAGCTGGGACAGCCTCACAGATACGCAGTATTTT.